This is a list of T cell receptor beta chains from one sample in a study of T cell responses to AZD1222 COVID-19 vaccine. Clones were sequenced by immunoSEQ multiplex PCR, and TCRdb holds only the in-frame ones, with some missing. The sample contains more than 110,000 clones, approximately 90% of which appear only once. The specimen was peripheral blood, collected on day 0 of AZD1222 vaccination. Receptors originate from an adult in good health. Both conserved end residues are part of each CDR3. A D gene is named only where the DNA matches it firmly. Expanded clones get a size class; other rows say once, few or many, or leave the size out.

V gene,CDR3 length,D gene,clone size,J gene,CDR3 protein,CDR3 DNA
TRBV28,14,.,few,TRBJ1-2,CASSFRPGGNGYTF,TGTGCCAGCAGTTTTCGACCCGGCGGAAACGGCTACACCTTC
TRBV7-9,18,.,.,TRBJ1-1,CASSHGGNSLAGGTEAFF,TGTGCCAGCAGCCACGGAGGAAACTCACTCGCCGGAGGCACTGAAGCTTTCTTT
TRBV5-4,14,.,.,TRBJ2-5,CASSLVDSQETQYF,TGTGCCAGCAGCTTGGTGGATTCTCAAGAGACCCAGTACTTC
TRBV5-1,16,.,.,TRBJ1-6,CASSLGDSEGNSPLHF,TGCGCCAGCAGCTTAGGAGACAGTGAGGGCAATTCACCCCTCCACTTT
TRBV7-8,13,TRBD1,.,TRBJ2-7,CASSQGGTYEQYF,TGTGCCAGCAGCCAAGGGGGCACCTACGAGCAGTACTTC
TRBV28,13,.,few,TRBJ2-7,CASSSWTNYEQYF,TGTGCCAGCAGTTCCTGGACCAACTACGAGCAGTACTTC
TRBV10-2,13,TRBD2,.,TRBJ2-5,CASSPAGAETQYF,TGCGCCAGCAGTCCAGCGGGAGCAGAGACCCAGTACTTC
TRBV28,15,.,.,TRBJ1-4,CASSPRALQNEKLFF,TGTGCCAGCAGTCCTCGAGCGCTCCAAAATGAAAAACTGTTTTTT
TRBV3-1/TRBV3-2,14,.,.,TRBJ2-2,CASSLQANTGELFF,TGTGCCAGCAGCCTCCAGGCTAACACCGGGGAGCTGTTTTTT
TRBV24-1,17,TRBD2,once,TRBJ2-2,CATSDFAGTRTTGELFF,TGTGCCACCAGTGATTTCGCCGGGACTAGAACGACCGGGGAGCTGTTTTTT
TRBV7-2,16,.,.,TRBJ1-2,CASSLASSTESYGYTF,TGTGCCAGCAGCTTAGCATCCTCGACCGAGAGCTATGGCTACACCTTC
TRBV6-5,13,.,.,TRBJ2-2,CASSYGTQGELFF,TGTGCCAGCAGTTATGGGACTCAGGGGGAGCTGTTTTTT
TRBV6-5,14,.,.,TRBJ2-5,CASSYRAAKETQYF,TGTGCCAGCAGTTACAGGGCCGCTAAAGAGACCCAGTACTTC
TRBV7-2,14,.,.,TRBJ2-1,CASSSRESSNEQFF,TGTGCCAGCAGCTCCCGGGAAAGCTCTAATGAGCAGTTCTTC
TRBV5-1,15,.,.,TRBJ2-7,CASSLQTGSSYEQYF,TGCGCCAGCAGCTTACAGACGGGAAGCTCCTACGAGCAGTACTTC
TRBV6-2/TRBV6-3,14,TRBD2,.,TRBJ2-7,CASSSSGVSYEQYF,TGTGCCAGCAGTTCTAGCGGGGTTTCCTACGAGCAGTACTTC
TRBV15,15,.,.,TRBJ2-3,CATSRGSGRTDTQYF,TGTGCCACCAGCAGAGGTAGCGGACGCACAGATACGCAGTATTTT
TRBV10-1,15,TRBD2,.,TRBJ2-7,CASSELTSGVYEQYF,TGCGCCAGCAGTGAGTTAACTAGCGGGGTCTACGAGCAGTACTTC
TRBV3-1/TRBV3-2,13,.,.,TRBJ2-1,CASSQVTSNEQFF,TGTGCCAGCAGCCAAGTCACGTCCAATGAGCAGTTCTTC
TRBV29-1,13,.,few,TRBJ2-1,CSVEIVNYNEQFF,TGCAGCGTTGAAATAGTTAACTACAATGAGCAGTTCTTC
TRBV5-6,16,.,.,TRBJ2-3,CASSFRGRSSTDTQYF,TGTGCCAGCAGCTTCCGGGGGAGATCTAGCACAGATACGCAGTATTTT
TRBV5-1,14,TRBD1,.,TRBJ1-2,CASSLGTGRYGYTF,TGCGCCAGCAGCTTAGGGACAGGCCGCTATGGCTACACCTTC
TRBV5-1,19,TRBD2,.,TRBJ2-7,CASSLGLGLAGGKQYEQYF,TGCGCCAGCAGCTTGGGTTTGGGACTAGCGGGAGGGAAACAGTACGAGCAGTACTTC
TRBV2,12,TRBD2,.,TRBJ2-5,CASESGEGTQYF,TGTGCCAGCGAGTCGGGGGAGGGGACCCAGTACTTC
TRBV7-2,15,.,.,TRBJ2-7,CASSLAQGLSYEQYF,TGTGCCAGCAGCCTGGCTCAGGGGCTATCCTACGAGCAGTACTTC
TRBV5-8,12,.,.,TRBJ1-2,CASSLGRDGYTF,TGTGCCAGCAGCTTGGGTCGGGATGGCTACACCTTC
TRBV25-1,14,TRBD1,.,TRBJ1-1,CASSEPDRGAEAFF,TGTGCCAGCAGTGAACCCGACAGGGGCGCTGAAGCTTTCTTT
TRBV6-5,12,.,.,TRBJ1-1,CASRGLNTEAFF,TGTGCCAGCAGGGGTTTGAACACTGAAGCTTTCTTT
TRBV11-2,13,.,.,TRBJ2-3,CASRRGVTDTQYF,TGTGCCAGCAGGCGAGGAGTCACAGATACGCAGTATTTT
TRBV7-8,15,.,.,TRBJ1-6,CASSLEQGLNSPLHF,TGTGCCAGCAGCTTAGAGCAGGGGCTCAATTCACCCCTCCACTTT
TRBV28,14,.,.,TRBJ1-5,CASIIGGAGQPQHF,TGTGCCAGCATCATAGGTGGGGCAGGCCAGCCCCAGCATTTT
TRBV28,15,.,.,TRBJ2-7,CASKLPFTASREQYF,TGTGCCAGCAAATTGCCGTTTACCGCTAGCCGCGAGCAGTACTTC
TRBV7-2,17,TRBD2,.,TRBJ2-5,CASSFFRAGVGQETQYF,TGTGCCAGCAGCTTTTTCAGGGCGGGAGTAGGTCAAGAGACCCAGTACTTC
TRBV28,13,.,.,TRBJ1-2,CAARDTTNYGYTF,TGTGCCGCCCGGGACACAACTAACTATGGCTACACCTTC
TRBV7-2,13,.,.,TRBJ2-7,CASSLTADYEQYF,TGTGCCAGCAGCTTGACAGCAGACTACGAGCAGTACTTC
TRBV5-6,16,.,.,TRBJ2-1,CASSLVQGSTYNEQFF,TGTGCCAGCAGCTTGGTTCAGGGCTCGACCTACAATGAGCAGTTCTTC
TRBV11-2,15,TRBD1,.,TRBJ1-1,CASSSGQGGGTEAFF,TGTGCCAGCAGCTCCGGACAGGGTGGGGGCACTGAAGCTTTCTTT
TRBV5-1,15,.,.,TRBJ2-3,CASTRGAGSTDTQYF,TGCGCCAGCACCAGGGGCGCGGGTTCCACAGATACGCAGTATTTT
TRBV19,14,.,few,TRBJ1-4,CASSIARGNEKLFF,TGTGCCAGTAGTATCGCCAGGGGCAATGAAAAACTGTTTTTT
TRBV9,13,.,.,TRBJ1-2,CASSVQGLMGYTF,TGTGCCAGCAGCGTCCAGGGCTTGATGGGCTACACCTTC
TRBV27,15,.,.,TRBJ2-1,CASSLAKEAYNEQFF,TGTGCCAGCAGTTTAGCCAAGGAGGCCTACAATGAGCAGTTCTTC
TRBV6-4,15,TRBD2,once,TRBJ2-5,CASSIDGLAGIPQYF,TGTGCCAGCAGCATCGATGGACTAGCGGGAATCCCCCAGTACTTC
TRBV2,13,.,few,TRBJ1-2,CASSEGAPSGYTF,TGTGCCAGCAGTGAGGGGGCCCCGTCGGGCTACACCTTC
TRBV10-1,14,TRBD1,once,TRBJ1-5,CAQKVGAGGQPQHF,TGCGCCCAAAAAGTGGGGGCAGGGGGTCAGCCCCAGCATTTT
TRBV19,15,.,.,TRBJ2-2,CASSIRQGNTGELFF,TGTGCCAGTAGTATTCGGCAGGGGAACACCGGGGAGCTGTTTTTT
TRBV20-1,15,TRBD2,once,TRBJ2-3,CSASFLAGVPDTQYF,TGCAGTGCTAGTTTTCTAGCGGGAGTTCCAGATACGCAGTATTTT
TRBV7-6,11,.,.,TRBJ2-1,CASSGGLHRVF,TGTGCCAGCAGCGGGGGACTCCACCGCGTCTTC
TRBV9,15,.,.,TRBJ2-2,CASSATAMNTGELFF,TGTGCCAGCAGCGCGACCGCTATGAACACCGGGGAGCTGTTTTTT